The rows below give T cell receptor beta chains drawn from one sample of a study of blood T cell repertoires in COVID-19. The table came from immunoSEQ multiplex PCR; TCRdb's copy has only in-frame clones and leaves some out. Counted here are some 260,000 clones, approximately 86% occurring once; the ten biggest clones make up around 6%. The sequenced sample consisted of PBMCs or T cells enriched from blood (not recorded which). Receptor source: a woman under 40 with acute COVID-19. CDR3s include the opening cysteine and the closing phenylalanine or tryptophan. Each record gives: V gene, clone size, J gene, D gene, CDR3 DNA, CDR3 protein. The D gene is left open where the match is weak. Expanded clones are given a class, and other clones once, few, many or no size at all.

>TRBV14|.|TRBJ2-1|TRBD2
TGTGCCAGCAGCCAAGTAGCGGGAGTGAACAATGAGCAGTTCTTC
CASSQVAGVNNEQFF
>TRBV5-6|.|TRBJ2-1|.
TGTGCCAGCAGCTCCTACAGGGACCTGAGCTCCTACAATGAGCAGTTCTTC
CASSSYRDLSSYNEQFF
>TRBV9|.|TRBJ1-2|TRBD1
TGTGCCAGCAGCCCTCGAGACAGGGGGCGTAACTATGGCTACACCTTC
CASSPRDRGRNYGYTF
>TRBV10-3|.|TRBJ1-4|.
TGTGCCATCAGACCGGACTCTGGCGGCGAAAAACTGTTTTTT
CAIRPDSGGEKLFF
>TRBV2|.|TRBJ1-5|.
TGTGCCAGCAGTGAGAAAAGCAGCGGGGGTGGCAATCAGCCCCAGCATTTT
CASSEKSSGGGNQPQHF
>TRBV27|.|TRBJ1-1|TRBD1
TGTGCCAGCAGTTCCCTGACAGGGGTTTGGTACACTGAAGCTTTCTTT
CASSSLTGVWYTEAFF
>TRBV7-2|.|TRBJ2-3|TRBD2
TGTGCCAGCAGCGGCCGCGGGAGCTCGCGGGAGGTCACAGATACGCAGTATTTT
CASSGRGSSREVTDTQYF
>TRBV2|few|TRBJ2-3|.
TGTGCCAGCAGTGACCCCGGAGGAGTCTCCCGGGATACGCAGTATTTT
CASSDPGGVSRDTQYF
>TRBV29-1|.|TRBJ2-1|.
TGCAGCGTTGAGGAGGGAAGCTTTTACAATGAGCAGTTCTTC
CSVEEGSFYNEQFF
>TRBV7-9|.|TRBJ2-3|TRBD2
TGTGCCACACCAGCGGGGGGACGCACAGATACGCAGTATTTT
CATPAGGRTDTQYF